The T cell receptor beta chain described here comes from a study of blood T cell repertoires in COVID-19. Method: immunoSEQ multiplex PCR; TCRdb's copy keeps in-frame clones and lacks some. Of more than 85,000 clones listed, over 75% are singletons. This CDR3 region has 15 residues. Trimming at V came to 5 bases and at J to 7 bases, leaving 11 bases not matched to a gene. Germline lookup yields CDR1 SGHTA and CDR2 FQGTGA. The sequence was obtained from an older woman with acute or convalescent COVID-19. Sequencing input: peripheral blood. The chain combines TRBV7-3 with TRBJ2-1; TRBD2 agrees at 7 bases. CDR3 protein: CASSTSAVRQNEQFF. The CDR3 nucleotides are TGTGCCAGCAGCACTAGCGCAGTCCGACAAAATGAGCAGTTCTTC.